The clone carrying this T cell receptor beta chain has a count of ten or more. Germline loops: CDR1 DFQATT, CDR2 SNEGSKA (reference sequence). There are 13 residues in the CDR3. Trimming removed 6 bases at V and 4 bases at J, with 12 bases between. One entry per CDR3 protein, called by TCRdb with MiXCR from the 5' RACE reads. Found here are 25,000 to 35,000 distinct CDR3 sequences, about 15% of them singletons; the top ten hold about 28%. This record comes from a study of neurological immune-mediated disorders. Sequenced: PBMCs. The sequence was obtained from a man in his 70s in good health. The gene calls are TRBV20-1 and TRBJ2-2; no clear D. As DNA, the CDR3 is TGCAGTGCCAACTCATGGGGCACCGGGGAGCTGTTTTTT. Translated, it gives CSANSWGTGELFF.